The clone carrying this T cell receptor (beta chain) was observed a handful of times. Its antigen is not known. The CDR3 is 11 residues long. Germline values: CDR1 DFQATT, CDR2 SNEGSKA (reference sequence). V lost 8 bases and J lost 5, with 12 bases in between. The sample comes from a study of CD8 T cells in ankylosing spondylitis. Whole-study results and caveats: Prior literature has documented some motif variants in synovial fluid and blood from reactive arthritis. Clones that were linked to disease were CD8+ and were relatively rare in peripheral blood. A TCR beta motif made of 7 to 9 highly homologous variants seemed typical of ankylosing spondylitis blood.

Quantitative 5'-RACE with molecular barcodes was used to make the TCR beta libraries. One entry per CDR3 protein, called by TCRdb with MiXCR from the 5' RACE reads. The sample lists roughly 370,000 distinct CDR3 sequences; approximately 20% were seen once. Sequenced sample: blood, either unsorted or a sorted T cell fraction (not recorded which). This chain links TRBV20-1 with TRBJ2-5, with D uncertain. This TCR came from a male donor with ankylosing spondylitis. CDR3 region: CSIEVRETQYF. The CDR3 nucleotides read TGCAGTATAGAGGTCCGGGAGACCCAGTACTTC.